Each of the 13 T cell receptor beta chains below was sequenced from the same sample in a study of memory CD4+ T cells and cytomegalovirus serostatus. TCRdb's copy holds only in-frame clones and misses some; the assay was immunoSEQ multiplex PCR. This table holds approximately 53,000 clones, 82% found once. Single viable CD3+CD4+CD8-CD45RO+ cells were sorted as the memory CD4+ T cells. Sample: memory CD4+ T cells from blood. These TCRs come from an adult in good health and CMV-seronegative.

The CDR3 loop is CASSLTGAYEQYF. The CDR3 nucleotides are TGTGCCAGCAGCTTAACAGGGGCCTACGAGCAGTACTTC. The chain employs TRBV11-2 and TRBJ2-7, with TRBD1 matching 7 bases. The CDR3 contains 13 residues. CDR1 SGHAT and CDR2 FQNNGV come from the germline V gene. The trim removed 2 bases at V and 2 bases at J, leaving 0 bases unmatched.

J is TRBJ2-2 and V is TRBV5-1; no firm D call. Germline V gives CDR1 SGHRS, CDR2 YFSETQ. The CDR3 extends over 15 amino acids. V shed 0 bases and J shed 9 bases, with 15 bases lying between them. The CDR3: CASSLDGLGARELFF. CDR3 nucleotide sequence: TGCGCCAGCAGCTTGGATGGGCTTGGAGCCCGGGAGCTGTTTTTT.

V gene TRBV11-2 combines with J gene TRBJ1-2; no reliable D call. V shed 0 bases and J shed 5 bases, with 10 bases lying between them. Looked up from germline, CDR1 is SGHAT and CDR2 is FQNNGV. This CDR3 comprises 14 residues. The CDR3 loop reads CASSLEAASYGYTF. As DNA, the CDR3 is TGTGCCAGCAGCTTAGAGGCAGCCTCTTATGGCTACACCTTC.

The chain has TRBV2 and TRBJ2-1; the match to TRBD1 covers 8 bases. Per germline, CDR1 SNHLY and CDR2 FYNNEI. Trimming at V came to 11 bases and at J to 3 bases, leaving 12 bases not matched to a gene. This CDR3 contains 15 residues. The CDR3, as DNA: TGTGCCGTCCAGGGCGGGACAGGAGTCTACAATGAGCAGTTCTTC. Amino acids: CAVQGGTGVYNEQFF.

This clone was found a few times. The chain joins TRBV5-1 to TRBJ2-7; D tentatively reads TRBD1 or TRBD2 (5 bases each). The CDR3 loop spans 16 amino acids. Germline values: CDR1 SGHRS, CDR2 YFSETQ. Trimming pared 4 bases from V and 5 bases from J, leaving 22 bases between. The chain's CDR3 is CASSTAGGRLTDEQYF. CDR3 nucleotide sequence: TGCGCCAGCAGCACCGCTGGGGGTAGGTTGACAGACGAGCAGTACTTC.

The rearrangement uses TRBV19 and TRBJ1-1; TRBD1 matches at 9 bases. The CDR3 has 16 residues. CDR1 and CDR2 (germline): LNHDA, SQIVND (reference sequence). J lost 4 bases, V lost 3 bases, and 9 bases had no gene match. CDR3 loop: CASSIGTGKTFTEAFF. The DNA for the CDR3 is TGTGCCAGTAGTATTGGGACAGGGAAAACCTTCACTGAAGCTTTCTTT.

The chain employs TRBV11-1 and TRBJ2-7, with D perhaps matching TRBD1 (6 bases). V lost 5 bases and J lost 2, with 19 bases in between. The V gene's germline CDR1 is SGHAT and CDR2 FQDESV (reference sequence). This CDR3 is 16 amino acids long. The DNA of the CDR3 is TGTGCCAGCAGCCCACAGGGTATCTCCCTTACCTACGAGCAGTACTTC. This encodes CASSPQGISLTYEQYF.

The CDR3 DNA follows: TGTGCCTGGAGTACCACGGACAGGGGGTTCACAGATACGCAGTATTTT. Translated: CAWSTTDRGFTDTQYF. The V gene is TRBV30, the J gene TRBJ2-3, with 10 bases lining up with TRBD1. The CDR3 has 16 amino acids. Losses at the gene ends were 2 bases for V and 2 bases for J; bases not matched to a gene: 7. Germline CDR1 reads GTSNPN; CDR2 reads SVGIG (reference sequence).

V usage is TRBV6-6 and J usage is TRBJ1-2; D ambiguous. Germline V lookup: CDR1 MNHNY, CDR2 SVGAGI (reference sequence). The CDR3 is made up of 14 amino acids. V was cut by 8 bases and J by 2 bases, with 15 bases left in between. The CDR3 DNA follows: TGTGCCAGCCTTCAGCCGGCTGGGAACTATGGCTACACCTTC. As protein: CASLQPAGNYGYTF.

DNA for the CDR3: TGTGCCAGCAGTTTCTTCAGGGAGACTGAAGCTTTCTTT. As protein: CASSFFRETEAFF. This chain joins TRBV27 and TRBJ1-1; D may be TRBD1 (5 bases). The V end lost 3 bases, the J end lost 5 bases, and 10 bases lay between the germline ends. CDR3 length: 13 residues. CDR1 is MNHEY, CDR2 SMNVEV, per germline (reference sequence).

The J gene is TRBJ1-4, the V gene TRBV28; possible D gene TRBD1, 6 bases. Germline V CDR1 and CDR2: MDHEN, SYDVKM. The CDR3 extends over 15 amino acids. V gave up 5 bases and J gave up 3 bases, with 13 bases separating them. CDR3 nucleotide sequence: TGTGCCAGCAGTACCGGGGGCGAGGCTAATGAAAAACTGTTTTTT. This codes for CASSTGGEANEKLFF. The full variable domain, with the rest looked up from reference TRBV28 and TRBJ1-4, is DVKVTQSSRYLVKRTGEKVFLECVQDMDHENMFWYRQDPGLGLRLIYFSYDVKMKEKGDIPEGYSVSREKKERFSLILESASTNQTSMYLCASSTGGEANEKLFFGSGTQLSVL.

This chain uses TRBV11-2 with TRBJ2-7; 7 bases are shared with TRBD2. The germline V gene has CDR1 SGHAT and CDR2 FQNNGV. CDR3 size: 15 residues. V shed 1 base and J 4 bases; nucleotides not matched to a gene: 7. CDR3 in amino acids: CASSLVSSGEYEQYF. CDR3 bases: TGTGCCAGCAGCTTAGTTTCAAGCGGGGAATACGAGCAGTACTTC.

This chain uses TRBV7-2 with TRBJ2-5, with TRBD2 identical over 8 bases. V lost 5 bases, J lost 4 bases, and 6 bases stayed unmatched. This CDR3 spans 14 amino acids. CDR1 is SGHTA, CDR2 FQGNSA, per germline. The CDR3 DNA is TGTGCCAGCAGCCCCACGGGGGGGGTAGAGACCCAGTACTTC. It is translated as CASSPTGGVETQYF.